A selection of T cell receptor beta chains follows, all from one sample in a study of cytomegalovirus exposure and HLA in healthy donors. Libraries were prepared by immunoSEQ multiplex PCR; TCRdb keeps only in-frame clonotypes and omits some of them. The table includes some 160,000 clones, around four fifths detected once. Sequences were obtained from PBMCs. These receptor sequences come from a male donor in good health and CMV-seronegative. Each CDR3 is given with its conserved first and last residue. D genes are given only for firm matches. A row's size may be missing; if present it is once, few, many or a size class.

>TRBV5-4|-|-|TRBJ2-7
TGTGCCAGCAGCTTGGGACAGGACTACGAGCAGTACTTC
CASSLGQDYEQYF
>TRBV28|TRBD2|-|TRBJ2-7
TGTGCCAGCCCTCGGACTAGCGGGAGCCCTTCCTCCTACGAGCAGTACTTC
CASPRTSGSPSSYEQYF
>TRBV19|-|-|TRBJ2-7
TGTGCCAGTAGTATAGATAAGAGCTACGAGCAGTACTTC
CASSIDKSYEQYF
>TRBV7-9|TRBD2|-|TRBJ2-1
TGTTCCAGCCTATTCCGGGGGGGCGGTGAGCAGTTCTTC
CSSLFRGGGEQFF
>TRBV15|TRBD1|-|TRBJ1-1
TGTGCCACCAGCACACGATTTATCGACAGGGTCGGGAGCACTGAAGCTTTCTTT
CATSTRFIDRVGSTEAFF
>TRBV28|TRBD2|-|TRBJ2-1
TGTGCCAGCAGTCTGACGGGCGCGGGAGGATACAATGAGCAGTTCTTC
CASSLTGAGGYNEQFF
>TRBV14|-|-|TRBJ2-3
TGTGCCAGCAGCCAATCCACAGGGCTCCACACGGATACGCAGTATTTT
CASSQSTGLHTDTQYF
>TRBV7-2|TRBD1|-|TRBJ2-7
TGTGCCAGTCACTCATACGCGGGGACAGGGGAAGTTGACGAGCAGTACTTC
CASHSYAGTGEVDEQYF
>TRBV5-1|-|few|TRBJ2-5
TGCGCCAGCAGCGCTAGGACAGTGCCCGGGCGTGAGACCCAGTACTTC
CASSARTVPGRETQYF
>TRBV6-5|-|-|TRBJ1-2
TGTGCCAGCAGTCTACAGGGTAGGGACTATGGCTACACCTTC
CASSLQGRDYGYTF
>TRBV30|-|-|TRBJ1-2
TGTGCCTGGAGCCGGGACTCCCTGGTTGGCTACACCTTC
CAWSRDSLVGYTF
>TRBV5-6|-|-|TRBJ2-5
TGTGCCAGCAGCCGAACTACCGACAGTTCCCAAGAGACCCAGTACTTC
CASSRTTDSSQETQYF
>TRBV19|-|-|TRBJ2-2
TGTGCCAGTAGTATCGGAGTCCCCGGGGAGCTGTTTTTT
CASSIGVPGELFF
>TRBV4-2|TRBD2|few|TRBJ2-3
TGTGCCAGCAGCCAAGCCCCCGGACTAGCGGCCACAGATACGCAGTATTTT
CASSQAPGLAATDTQYF
>TRBV5-1|-|-|TRBJ1-2
TGCGCCAGCAGCCGCGACAGGCCTGGGTCCTATGGCTACACCTTC
CASSRDRPGSYGYTF
>TRBV19|-|-|TRBJ2-5
TGTGCCAGTAGTCTGGCAGGGGCTCGGGAGACCCAGTACTTC
CASSLAGARETQYF
>TRBV9|-|few|TRBJ1-6
TGTGCCAGCAGCGTAGGCAGTAATTCACCCCTCCACTTT
CASSVGSNSPLHF
>TRBV5-1|TRBD2|-|TRBJ2-7
TGCGCCAGCAGCTTGGGCGGGGGAGTAGGCTCCTACGAGCAGTACTTC
CASSLGGGVGSYEQYF
>TRBV4-3|TRBD2|-|TRBJ2-3
TGCGCCAGCAGCCAAGGGCTAGCGGGATTCACAGATACGCAGTATTTT
CASSQGLAGFTDTQYF
>TRBV7-2|-|-|TRBJ1-1
TGTGCCAGCAGCTTAGGGCAGAACACTGAAGCTTTCTTT
CASSLGQNTEAFF
>TRBV7-8|TRBD2|-|TRBJ2-7
TGTGCCAGCAGCTTAGCCGGGACTAGCAGCTACGAGCAGTACTTC
CASSLAGTSSYEQYF
>TRBV5-6|TRBD1|-|TRBJ1-2
TGTGCCAGCAGCGAGTTCGTGACAGGGACCTATGGCTACACCTTC
CASSEFVTGTYGYTF
>TRBV7-3|-|-|TRBJ2-7
TGTGCCAGCACCCCGGAGTGGCGGGAACCCTACGAGCAGTACTTC
CASTPEWREPYEQYF
>TRBV4-1|TRBD1|-|TRBJ1-2
TGCGCCAGCAGCTCCGGGACAGGGATGTATGGCTACACCTTC
CASSSGTGMYGYTF
>TRBV19|-|-|TRBJ2-2
TGTGCCAGTAGCCCCCAGGCCGGGGAGCTGTTTTTT
CASSPQAGELFF
>TRBV7-2|TRBD2|few|TRBJ2-5
TGTGCCAGCAGCTTAGAGTTATCGGGCGGGGGGGCGGGAGAGACCCAGTACTTC
CASSLELSGGGAGETQYF
>TRBV6-5|-|-|TRBJ2-5
TGTGCCAGCAGTTACTCGTCAGGTATTGGAGAGACCCAGTACTTC
CASSYSSGIGETQYF
>TRBV7-7|TRBD2|-|TRBJ2-1
TGTGCCAGCAGCCGGGCGATTGTGGCTAGCGGGAGGGGAAGCTCCTACAATGAGCAGTTCTTC
CASSRAIVASGRGSSYNEQFF
>TRBV5-1|-|-|TRBJ2-5
TGCGCCAGCAGCTTGGAAGCTTTCCAAGAGACCCAGTACTTC
CASSLEAFQETQYF
>TRBV7-9|TRBD2|-|TRBJ2-1
TGTGCCAGCAGCTTAGGACTAGCGGTTAATGAGCAGTTCTTC
CASSLGLAVNEQFF
>TRBV6-1|TRBD2|-|TRBJ2-1
TGTGCCAGCGCCGGGACTAGCGTGGACAATGAGCAGTTCTTC
CASAGTSVDNEQFF
>TRBV7-9|TRBD1|few|TRBJ1-2
TGTGCCAGCAGCTATGCCTCCCCCGGGACAGGGGTCCATGGCTACACCTTC
CASSYASPGTGVHGYTF
>TRBV7-9|-|-|TRBJ2-1
TGTGCCAGCAGCTTGGTCCGGGCCAGGGGAATGGATGAGCAGTTCTTC
CASSLVRARGMDEQFF
>TRBV19|-|few|TRBJ1-4
TGTGCCAGTAGCGGTAGTCTTAATGAAAAACTGTTTTTT
CASSGSLNEKLFF
>TRBV7-9|-|once|TRBJ2-1
TGTGCCAGCAGCACCGACAGCTACAATGAGCAGTTCTTC
CASSTDSYNEQFF
>TRBV5-6|-|-|TRBJ1-6
TGTGCCAGCAGCCCAAGCGGGGGGCTAGTCTATAATTCACCCCTCCACTTT
CASSPSGGLVYNSPLHF
>TRBV2|TRBD1|few|TRBJ1-2
TGTGCCAGCAGTGAATGGGGGACGGACAGGCCTAACTATGGCTACACCTTC
CASSEWGTDRPNYGYTF
>TRBV7-3|-|-|TRBJ1-5
TGTGCCAGCAGCCCCGCGGGGTGCCGATATAGCAATCAGCCCCAGCATTTT
CASSPAGCRYSNQPQHF
>TRBV9|-|-|TRBJ2-2
TGTGCCAGCAGGTACAGACAGAACACCGGGGAGCTGTTTTTT
CASRYRQNTGELFF
>TRBV28|TRBD2|-|TRBJ2-7
TGTGCCAGCAGCTCTAGCGGGAGCTCCTACGAGCAGTACTTC
CASSSSGSSYEQYF
>TRBV6-1|-|once|TRBJ2-7
TGTGCCAGCAGTGAAGCGGGGCAGGGGGGTTCCTACGAGCAGTACTTC
CASSEAGQGGSYEQYF
>TRBV19|-|-|TRBJ2-2
TGTGCCAGTAGTGCCAGACACCCCACCGGGGAGCTGTTTTTT
CASSARHPTGELFF
>TRBV19|-|-|TRBJ2-2
TGTGCCAGTAGTGACCCCGGACACTCGAACACCGGGGAGCTGTTTTTT
CASSDPGHSNTGELFF
>TRBV7-2|-|-|TRBJ2-2
TGTGCCAGCAGCTTACTAGATACCGGGGAGCTGTTTTTT
CASSLLDTGELFF
>TRBV7-9|-|few|TRBJ1-4
TGTGCCAGCAGCTCCCGGGACTTGACTAATGAAAAACTGTTTTTT
CASSSRDLTNEKLFF
>TRBV11-1|-|-|TRBJ1-2
TGTGCCAGCAGGTCACAGGGTCATGGCTACACCTTC
CASRSQGHGYTF
>TRBV28|TRBD2|-|TRBJ2-1
TGTGCCAGCAGGTCGCCGGGACTAGCGGGCGACAATGAGCAGTTCTTC
CASRSPGLAGDNEQFF